This T cell receptor (beta chain) was documented in a study of T cell repertoires in cytomegalovirus infection (dated by TCRdb to the late 2010s). Context from the whole study: The HLA type of each donor mattered for the analysis, because public TCR beta signatures pointed to carriage of CMV infection along with the matching HLA type. Overall study results and their limits: In both this cohort and an independent cohort of several hundred donors, the cumulative frequency of public TCR beta family members distinguished carriers of CMV infection plus the relevant HLA type. The ex vivo response was dominated by HLA-C-restricted CMV-specific TCR beta clonotypes, which also provided the single most frequent clonotype in two of eight donors.

The run used an Illumina HiSeq 1500. The raw public reads went through TCRdb reprocessing: fastp at Q25, MiXCR clone calling, in-frame beta chains kept. One record per CDR3 amino acid sequence lists the most common genes and DNA. This sample has about 250,000 distinct CDR3 sequences in its table, and about 18% of those were observed once. Around half of the sample is held by the ten biggest clonotypes. CDR1 and CDR2 were assigned from the germline V gene as SGHTA and FQGNSA. The CDR3 starts with the cysteine, ends with the phenylalanine, and has 13 residues. The entry retains the CDR3 DNA only, 39 bases that are in frame from base 1. At the junction V is shortened by 4 bases and J by 8 bases, with 14 bases in between. This clonotype was seen many times. Its antigen is currently not known. Within one base of it there is no much larger clone, and no base qualities were kept.

Material for sequencing was CD8+ T cells from PBMCs. The clonotype was recovered from a human donor in good health (CMV status not recorded). Some clones in this sample may be carry-over from other donors' samples. Recombination joined TRBV7-2 with TRBJ1-2; D gene: possibly TRBD1, on 5 matching bases. The CDR3 protein: CASSYMGGGGYTF. The DNA sequence reads TGTGCCAGCAGCTATATGGGTGGGGGGGGCTACACCTTC.